Each of the 4 T cell receptor beta chains below was sequenced from the same sample in a study of blood T cell repertoires in COVID-19. Produced via immunoSEQ multiplex PCR; TCRdb's table is partial and in-frame only. Of over 15,000 clones in the sample, 85% to 90% were seen once. Material for sequencing was peripheral blood. Receptors were obtained from a man in his 60s with active COVID-19.

This clone appeared once. The junction and the germline gene differ at one end; a read error may be behind it. The chain uses TRBV6-5 and TRBJ1-1, with 7 positions matching TRBD1. The CDR3 is 13 residues long. Germline V gives CDR1 MNHEY, CDR2 SVGAGI. CDR3 DNA sequence: TGTGCCAGCAGTCAGACAGGGAACGCTGAAGCTTTCTTT. Translation: CASSQTGNAEAFF.

V and J are TRBV5-1 and TRBJ1-2, with TRBD1 matching over 7 bases. This CDR3 region has 15 residues. Unmatched junction bases numbered 4, after V lost 2 bases and J lost 0 bases. Germline loops: CDR1 SGHRS, CDR2 YFSETQ. The CDR3 DNA is TGCGCCAGCAGCTTCGACAGGGAATCTAACTATGGCTACACCTTC. Encoded protein: CASSFDRESNYGYTF.

V gene TRBV30 combines with J gene TRBJ2-3, with a possible D match to TRBD2 (6 bases). Germline V lookup: CDR1 GTSNPN, CDR2 SVGIG (reference sequence). CDR3 length equals 13 residues. V was shortened by 4 bases and J by 4 bases, with 12 bases between the two germline ends. CDR3: CAWTRDLADTQYF. Written as DNA, the CDR3 is TGTGCCTGGACCCGGGACTTGGCAGATACGCAGTATTTT. The full variable domain, with the rest looked up from reference TRBV30 and TRBJ2-3, is SQTIHQWPATLVQPVGSPLSLECTVEGTSNPNLYWYRQAAGRGLQLLFYSVGIGQISSEVPQNLSASRPQDRQFILSSKKLLLSDSGFYLCAWTRDLADTQYFGPGTRLTVL.

This rearrangement joins TRBV5-1 to TRBJ1-1, with D unresolved. Germline V gene sequence: CDR1 SGHRS, CDR2 YFSETQ. V lost 0 bases, J lost 2 bases, and 8 bases lay in between. The CDR3 covers 14 residues. CDR3 in amino acids: CASSLVGSNTEAFF. CDR3 nucleotides: TGCGCCAGCAGCTTGGTGGGCAGTAACACTGAAGCTTTCTTT.